Listed here are 8 T cell receptor beta chains from one sample, sequenced in a study of sequential checkpoint blockade in melanoma. The method was immunoSEQ multiplex PCR; TCRdb's version includes in-frame clones alone and lacks a portion of them. Of about 19,000 clones in the sample, about 83% were seen once. As for treatment: randomized to nivolumab then ipilimumab (arm A) or the reverse (arm B). The source material was CD8+ T cells sorted from blood (inferred from file names), sampled from a patient given nivolumab and ipilimumab in sequence. Every receptor here comes from a human donor with melanoma.

This clone was counted a single time. The chain links TRBV29-1 to TRBJ2-1, with TRBD2 matching 8 bases. After removal of 1 base from V and 3 bases from J, the junction contained 8 bases not matched to a gene. CDR3 length equals 16 residues. Germline CDR1 is SQVTM and CDR2 is ANQGSEA. The CDR3 DNA reads as TGCAGCGTTGAAGGTCGGGAGGGAGTGGGCTACAATGAGCAGTTCTTC. Translated, it gives CSVEGREGVGYNEQFF.

The genes are TRBV7-9 and TRBJ2-1; the D gene is possibly TRBD2 (7 bases). Per germline, CDR1 SEHNR and CDR2 FQNEAQ (reference sequence). Trimming shortened V by 10 bases and J by 4 bases, and 29 bases separated the two germline ends. The CDR3 is 18 amino acids. The CDR3 reads CATGGPRLRGGLYNEQFF. As DNA, the CDR3 is TGTGCCACTGGGGGCCCAAGATTGCGCGGGGGTTTATACAATGAGCAGTTCTTC.

The chain employs TRBV5-6 and TRBJ2-2, with 7 bases matching TRBD2. CDR3 length: 15 residues. Germline-derived CDR1 and CDR2 are SGHDT and YYEEEE. Trimming cost V 2 bases and J 2 bases; bases outside gene matches: 3. In DNA, the CDR3 is TGTGCCAGCAGCTTAGCGGGGCTTAACACCGGGGAGCTGTTTTTT. Translated: CASSLAGLNTGELFF.

Turning to this clone: The sample contains more than one DNA sequence encoding this CDR3. The gene calls are TRBV30 and TRBJ2-3; no clear D gene. Trimming pared 3 bases from V and 2 bases from J, leaving 12 bases between. Germline-derived CDR1 and CDR2 are GTSNPN and SVGIG (reference sequence). The CDR3 spans 14 residues. CDR3 region: CAWRGARPTDTQYF. Written as DNA, the CDR3 is TGTGCCTGGAGGGGCGCCCGGCCCACAGATACGCAGTATTTT.

The rearrangement links TRBV30 to TRBJ2-3, with TRBD2 identical over 10 bases. In germline, CDR1 is GTSNPN, CDR2 SVGIG (reference sequence). The V gene end was trimmed by 5 bases and the J gene end by 3 bases; junction bases not matched to a gene: 8. The CDR3 extends over 15 amino acids. The CDR3 DNA is TGTGCCTGGGACCCTAGCGGGAGTCCGACAGATACGCAGTATTTT. Protein: CAWDPSGSPTDTQYF. Complete variable domain (other parts from reference TRBV30 and TRBJ2-3): SQTIHQWPATLVQPVGSPLSLECTVEGTSNPNLYWYRQAAGRGLQLLFYSVGIGQISSEVPQNLSASRPQDRQFILSSKKLLLSDSGFYLCAWDPSGSPTDTQYFGPGTRLTVL.

The chain has TRBV29-1 and TRBJ2-7, with TRBD1 as a possible D gene (5 bases). Germline V gene lookup returns CDR1 SQVTM and CDR2 ANQGSEA. V was pared by 7 bases and J by 2 bases, with 9 bases between. The CDR3 sequence is 11 residues long. CDR3 amino acids: CSGVGPYEQYF. CDR3 coding DNA: TGCAGCGGAGTGGGGCCCTACGAGCAGTACTTC.

CDR3 loop: CASSIQASSTDTQYF. The CDR3 DNA reads TGTGCCAGCAGTATTCAAGCTTCTAGCACAGATACGCAGTATTTT. This chain uses TRBV6-4 with TRBJ2-3; no clear D gene. Germline values: CDR1 MRHNA, CDR2 SNTAGT. CDR3 size: 15 residues. V was shortened by 5 bases and J by 0 bases, with 12 bases between the two germline ends.

The chain combines TRBV13 with TRBJ2-5, with D tentatively TRBD2 (6 bases). The CDR3 covers 14 residues. Deletions cut 5 bases from V and 5 bases from J, with 15 bases between. Germline-derived CDR1 and CDR2 are PRHDT and FYEKMQ (reference sequence). The CDR3 sequence: CASSTRVGGETQYF. CDR3 nucleotides: TGTGCCAGCAGCACCCGTGTGGGGGGTGAGACCCAGTACTTC.